This T cell receptor beta chain stems from a study of T cells in localized non-small cell lung cancer. Study-wide points: Multi-region tumor sequencing was not done, so intratumor heterogeneity could not be excluded.

In the case of this clone: Its specificity is unknown.

The CDR3 length is 12 residues. Germline V gene data show CDR1 as MDHEN and CDR2 as SYDVKM. Trimming cost V 7 bases and J 7 bases, with 11 bases left between them. TCRdb's copy holds only in-frame clones and misses some; the assay was immunoSEQ multiplex PCR. The sample has around 35,000 clones, roughly 93% seen once. Sequencing was performed on peripheral blood, taken before any cancer treatment. The TCR comes from a female donor aged 60 or older with stage I lung adenocarcinoma. The chain carries TRBV28 and TRBJ1-3, with D possibly TRBD1 on 6 matching bases. The DNA of the CDR3 is TGTGCCAGCATCGAGGGGGGCAACACCATATATTTT. The encoded protein is CASIEGGNTIYF.